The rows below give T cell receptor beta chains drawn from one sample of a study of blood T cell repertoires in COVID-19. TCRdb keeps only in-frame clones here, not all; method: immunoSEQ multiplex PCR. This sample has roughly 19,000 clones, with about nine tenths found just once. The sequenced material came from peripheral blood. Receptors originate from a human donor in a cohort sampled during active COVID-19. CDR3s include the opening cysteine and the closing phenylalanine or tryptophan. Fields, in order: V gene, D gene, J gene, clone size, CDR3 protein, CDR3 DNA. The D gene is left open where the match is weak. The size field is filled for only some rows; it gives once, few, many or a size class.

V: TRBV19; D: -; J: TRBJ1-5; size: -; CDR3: CASSIGGPDSSNQPQHF; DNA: TGTGCCAGTAGTATAGGAGGACCGGACAGTAGCAATCAGCCCCAGCATTTT
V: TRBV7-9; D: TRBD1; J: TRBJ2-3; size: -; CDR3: CASSLSTGTDTQYF; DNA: TGTGCCAGCAGCTTATCGACAGGGACAGATACGCAGTATTTT
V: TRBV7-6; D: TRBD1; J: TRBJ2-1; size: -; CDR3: CASSFGTGNHNEQFF; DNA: TGTGCCAGCAGCTTCGGGACAGGGAACCACAATGAGCAGTTCTTC
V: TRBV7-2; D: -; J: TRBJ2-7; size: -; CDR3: CASSRGDPYSYEQYF; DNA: TGTGCCAGCAGTAGGGGCGACCCCTATTCCTACGAGCAGTACTTC
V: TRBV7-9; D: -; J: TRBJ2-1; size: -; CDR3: CASSRSGYNEQFF; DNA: TGTGCCAGCAGCCGCTCAGGGTACAATGAGCAGTTCTTC
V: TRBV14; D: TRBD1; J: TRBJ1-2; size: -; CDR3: CASRRGQGGYTF; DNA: TGTGCCAGCAGAAGAGGACAGGGTGGCTACACCTTC
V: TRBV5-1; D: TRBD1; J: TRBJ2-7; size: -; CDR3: CASSLGDRGYEQYF; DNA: TGCGCCAGCAGCTTGGGGGACAGGGGCTACGAGCAGTACTTC
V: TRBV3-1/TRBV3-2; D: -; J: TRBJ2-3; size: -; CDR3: CASSQPGTDTQYF; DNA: TGTGCCAGCAGCCAACCGGGTACAGATACGCAGTATTTT
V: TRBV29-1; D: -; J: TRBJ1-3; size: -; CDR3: CSVAIWGESGNTIYF; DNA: TGCAGCGTTGCGATTTGGGGGGAATCTGGAAACACCATATATTTT
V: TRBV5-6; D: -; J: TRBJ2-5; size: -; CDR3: CASSFLGRGQETQYF; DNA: TGTGCCAGCAGCTTTTTGGGTCGGGGACAAGAGACCCAGTACTTC
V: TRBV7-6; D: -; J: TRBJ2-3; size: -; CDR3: CASSLEGIALDTQYF; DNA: TGTGCCAGCAGCTTAGAGGGTATAGCGTTAGATACGCAGTATTTT
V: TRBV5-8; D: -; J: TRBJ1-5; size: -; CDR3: CASSFGQNSNQPQHF; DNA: TGTGCCAGCAGTTTCGGACAGAATAGCAATCAGCCCCAGCATTTT
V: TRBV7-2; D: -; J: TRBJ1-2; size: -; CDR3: CASSLARQSNYGYTF; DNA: TGTGCCAGCAGCTTAGCTAGACAGTCAAACTATGGCTACACCTTC
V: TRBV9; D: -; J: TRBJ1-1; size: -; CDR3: CASSAGIRNTEAFF; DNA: TGTGCCAGCAGCGCCGGGATACGGAACACTGAAGCTTTCTTT
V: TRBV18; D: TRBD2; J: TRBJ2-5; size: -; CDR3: CASSPSGTSSRAQYF; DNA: TGTGCCAGCTCACCCTCCGGGACTAGCAGTCGGGCCCAGTACTTC
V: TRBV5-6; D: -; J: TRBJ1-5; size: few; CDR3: CASSTGGLNQPQHF; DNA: TGTGCCAGCAGTACGGGGGGCTTAAATCAGCCCCAGCATTTT
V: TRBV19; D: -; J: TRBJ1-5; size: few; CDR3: CASSLQGREQPQHF; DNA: TGTGCCAGTAGCCTGCAGGGGAGAGAGCAGCCCCAGCATTTT
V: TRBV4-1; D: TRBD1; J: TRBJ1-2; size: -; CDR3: CASASAGTGFF; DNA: TGCGCCAGCGCATCCGCCGGGACAGGGTTTTTC
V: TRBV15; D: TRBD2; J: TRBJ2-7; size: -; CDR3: CATSSGLAGGLREQYF; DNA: TGTGCCACCAGCAGCGGACTAGCGGGGGGGCTGAGGGAGCAGTACTTC
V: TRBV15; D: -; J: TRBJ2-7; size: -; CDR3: CATSRGKGRGIYEQYF; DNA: TGTGCCACCAGCAGAGGAAAGGGACGGGGGATCTACGAGCAGTACTTC
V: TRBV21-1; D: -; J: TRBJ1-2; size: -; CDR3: CASNKKPQGCSVLGYTF; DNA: TGTGCCAGCAATAAAAAACCACAGGGTTGTTCAGTCCTTGGCTACACCTTC
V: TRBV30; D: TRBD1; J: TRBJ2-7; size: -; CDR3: CAWTPDRGLSEAYEQYF; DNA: TGTGCCTGGACCCCCGACAGGGGCCTCAGTGAGGCCTACGAGCAGTACTTC
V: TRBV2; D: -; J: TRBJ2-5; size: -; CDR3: CASSEAGRGEETQYF; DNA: TGTGCCAGCAGTGAAGCCGGGCGGGGTGAAGAGACCCAGTACTTC
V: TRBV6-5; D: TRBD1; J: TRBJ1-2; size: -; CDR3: CASRGQGDFNYGYTF; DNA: TGTGCCAGCAGGGGACAGGGTGATTTTAACTATGGCTACACCTTC
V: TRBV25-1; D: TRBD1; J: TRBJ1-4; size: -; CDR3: CASSESGTASEKLFF; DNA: TGTGCCAGCAGTGAATCCGGGACAGCGTCTGAAAAACTGTTTTTT
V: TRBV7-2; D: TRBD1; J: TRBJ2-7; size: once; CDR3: CASSLVGTGDYEQYF; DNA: TGTGCCAGCAGCTTAGTCGGGACAGGGGACTACGAGCAGTACTTC
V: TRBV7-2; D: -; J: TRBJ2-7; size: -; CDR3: CASSLTQVFEQYF; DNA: TGTGCCAGCAGCTTAACGCAGGTCTTCGAGCAGTACTTC
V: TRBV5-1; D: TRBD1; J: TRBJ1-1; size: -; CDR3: CASSPRDSLNTEAFF; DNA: TGCGCCAGCAGCCCCCGGGACAGCTTGAACACTGAAGCTTTCTTT
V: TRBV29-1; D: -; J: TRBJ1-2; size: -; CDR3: CSVAPGAEGYTF; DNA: TGCAGCGTTGCACCAGGGGCCGAGGGCTACACCTTC
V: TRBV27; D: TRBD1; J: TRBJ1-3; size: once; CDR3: CASRTGGTGNTIYF; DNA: TGTGCCAGCAGAACAGGGGGGACTGGAAACACCATATATTTT
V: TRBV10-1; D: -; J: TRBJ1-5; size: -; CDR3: CASSESYQPQHF; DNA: TGCGCCAGCAGTGAGTCCTATCAGCCCCAGCATTTT
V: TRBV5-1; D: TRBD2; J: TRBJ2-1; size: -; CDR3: CASSLALREGNEQFF; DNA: TGCGCCAGCAGCTTGGCCCTCAGGGAGGGTAATGAGCAGTTCTTC
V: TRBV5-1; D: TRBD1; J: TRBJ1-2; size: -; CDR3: CASSLEVSAGQDYGYTF; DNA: TGCGCCAGCAGCTTGGAAGTTTCGGCAGGACAGGACTATGGCTACACCTTC
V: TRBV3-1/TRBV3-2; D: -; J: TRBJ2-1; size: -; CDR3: CASSQQPRSNEQFF; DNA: TGTGCCAGCAGCCAACAACCACGGAGCAATGAGCAGTTCTTC
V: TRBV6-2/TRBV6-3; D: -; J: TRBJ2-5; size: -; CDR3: CASSPLRGVGETQYF; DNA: TGTGCCAGCAGCCCTCTGCGGGGCGTGGGAGAGACCCAGTACTTC
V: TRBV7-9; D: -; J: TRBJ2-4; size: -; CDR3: CASSLDAENIQYF; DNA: TGTGCCAGCAGCTTAGATGCGGAAAACATTCAGTACTTC
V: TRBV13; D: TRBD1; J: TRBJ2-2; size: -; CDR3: CASSLVAGGNTGELFF; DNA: TGTGCCAGCAGCTTAGTGGCAGGGGGAAACACCGGGGAGCTGTTTTTT
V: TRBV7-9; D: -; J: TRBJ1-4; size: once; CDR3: CASRESGATNEKLFF; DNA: TGTGCCAGCAGGGAATCAGGTGCAACTAATGAAAAACTGTTTTTT
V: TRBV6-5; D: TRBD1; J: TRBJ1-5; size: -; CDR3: CASSPRTGQEPQHF; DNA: TGTGCCAGCAGTCCCAGGACAGGTCAAGAGCCCCAGCATTTT
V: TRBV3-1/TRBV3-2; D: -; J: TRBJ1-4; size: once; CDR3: CASSRSWGATNEKLFF; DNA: TGTGCCAGCAGCCGAAGTTGGGGGGCAACTAATGAAAAACTGTTTTTT
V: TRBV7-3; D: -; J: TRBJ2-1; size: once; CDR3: CASSLVGSDNEQFF; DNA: TGTGCCAGCAGCTTAGTCGGGTCCGACAATGAGCAGTTCTTC
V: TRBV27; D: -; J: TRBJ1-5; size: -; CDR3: CASSQQAGNQPQHF; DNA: TGTGCCAGCAGCCAACAGGCGGGCAATCAGCCCCAGCATTTT
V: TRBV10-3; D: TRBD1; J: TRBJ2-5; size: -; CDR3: CATTAQGAAETQYF; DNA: TGTGCCACCACAGCACAGGGGGCCGCAGAGACCCAGTACTTC
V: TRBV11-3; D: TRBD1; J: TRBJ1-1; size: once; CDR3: CASSLGGEDRVDGRNTEAFF; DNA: TGTGCCAGCAGCTTAGGGGGGGAGGACAGGGTTGACGGGAGGAACACTGAAGCTTTCTTT
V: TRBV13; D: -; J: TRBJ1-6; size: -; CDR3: CASSLPNSPLHF; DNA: TGTGCCAGCAGCCTACCTAATTCACCCCTCCACTTT
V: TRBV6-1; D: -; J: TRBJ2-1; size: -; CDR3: CASSEAGADYNEQFF; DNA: TGTGCCAGCAGTGAAGCGGGGGCTGACTACAATGAGCAGTTCTTC
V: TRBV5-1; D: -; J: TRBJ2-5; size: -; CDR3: CASSLGDYQETQYF; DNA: TGCGCCAGCAGCTTGGGGGACTACCAAGAGACCCAGTACTTC
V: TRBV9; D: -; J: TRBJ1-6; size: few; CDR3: CASSVDAGALNSPLHF; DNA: TGTGCCAGCAGCGTAGACGCGGGGGCGCTTAATTCACCCCTCCACTTT
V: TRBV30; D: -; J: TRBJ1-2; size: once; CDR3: CAWSVQANYGYTF; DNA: TGTGCCTGGAGTGTCCAGGCTAACTATGGCTACACCTTC
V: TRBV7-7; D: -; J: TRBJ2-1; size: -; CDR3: CASSPDGGPVDEQFF; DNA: TGTGCCAGCAGCCCAGATGGGGGCCCGGTGGATGAGCAGTTCTTC
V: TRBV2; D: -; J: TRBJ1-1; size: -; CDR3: CASSEAWGVTEAFF; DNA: TGTGCCAGCAGTGAAGCGTGGGGGGTCACTGAAGCTTTCTTT
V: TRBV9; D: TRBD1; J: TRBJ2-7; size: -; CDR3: CASSGGQGGYEQYF; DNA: TGTGCCAGCAGCGGGGGACAGGGTGGGTACGAGCAGTACTTC
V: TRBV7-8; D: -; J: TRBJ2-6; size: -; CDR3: CASSLGFYGANVLTF; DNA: TGTGCCAGCAGCCTAGGATTCTACGGGGCCAACGTCCTGACTTTC
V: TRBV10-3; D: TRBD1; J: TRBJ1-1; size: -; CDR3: CAISESRDRVLVGTEAFF; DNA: TGTGCCATCAGTGAGTCGAGGGACAGGGTGCTTGTTGGGACTGAAGCTTTCTTT
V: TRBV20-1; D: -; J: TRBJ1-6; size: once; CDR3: CSASRGESSYNSPLHF; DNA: TGCAGTGCTAGTCGCGGGGAAAGCTCCTATAATTCACCCCTCCACTTT
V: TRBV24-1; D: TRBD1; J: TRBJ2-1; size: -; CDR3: CATSATDTGGRNEQFF; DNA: TGTGCCACCAGTGCCACCGACACAGGGGGAAGAAATGAGCAGTTCTTC
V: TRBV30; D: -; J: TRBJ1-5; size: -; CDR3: CAWSNNNQPQHF; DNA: TGTGCCTGGTCGAACAACAATCAGCCCCAGCATTTT
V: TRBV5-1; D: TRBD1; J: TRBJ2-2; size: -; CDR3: CASSLGQGVNTGELFF; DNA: TGCGCCAGCAGCTTGGGGCAGGGGGTGAACACCGGGGAGCTGTTTTTT
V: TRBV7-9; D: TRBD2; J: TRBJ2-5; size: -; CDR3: CASSTGLAGVQETQYF; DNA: TGTGCCAGCAGCACGGGACTAGCGGGGGTTCAAGAGACCCAGTACTTC